The clone carrying this TCR beta chain was seen a single time. The source of the sample is a study of T cell changes during pregnancy in multiple sclerosis. The germline V gene encodes CDR1 SGHVS and CDR2 FQNEAQ. There are 14 residues in the CDR3. Trimming pared 2 bases from V and 1 base from J, leaving 8 bases between. Produced via immunoSEQ multiplex PCR; TCRdb's table is partial and in-frame only. Here the sample spans around 64,000 clones, about 93% being singletons. The receptor was derived from a female donor with multiple sclerosis, enrolled in a pregnancy study. This chain joins TRBV7-8 and TRBJ1-1, with a possible D match to TRBD1 (6 bases). The source material was CD4+ T cells from peripheral blood mononuclear cells, sampled after pregnancy. Written as DNA, the CDR3 is TGTGCCAGCAGCTTATACAGGGAGAACACTGAAGCTTTCTTT. Amino acids: CASSLYRENTEAFF. Full variable domain (missing parts from reference TRBV7-8 and TRBJ1-1): GAGVSQSPRYKVAKRGQDVALRCDPISGHVSLFWYQQALGQGPEFLTYFQNEAQLDKSGLPSDRFFAERPEGSVSTLKIQRTQQEDSAVYLCASSLYRENTEAFFGQGTRLTVV.